These T cell receptor beta chains were read from a single sample in a study of T cell changes during pregnancy in multiple sclerosis. Sequencing used immunoSEQ multiplex PCR; TCRdb keeps in-frame clones, though not all of them. Here the sample spans over 60,000 clones, 89% being singletons. The sequences come from peripheral blood, collected in the first trimester of pregnancy. The receptors come from a female donor with multiple sclerosis, enrolled in a pregnancy study. Each CDR3 is given with its conserved first and last residue. Each record gives: CDR3 DNA, CDR3 protein, V gene, D gene, J gene, clone size. The D gene is left open where the match is weak. Clone size is stated in some rows and not others, as once, few, many or a class when expanded.

cdr3_nt: TGTGCCAGCAGCTCCGGGACTAGCGGGGGGCCAAGCACAGATACGCAGTATTTT; cdr3_aa: CASSSGTSGGPSTDTQYF; v_call: TRBV5-4; d_call: TRBD2; j_call: TRBJ2-3; clone_size: once
cdr3_nt: TGCGCCAGCAGCCCTACGGGACTAGCGGACAATGAGCAGTTCTTC; cdr3_aa: CASSPTGLADNEQFF; v_call: TRBV5-1; d_call: TRBD2; j_call: TRBJ2-1; clone_size: -
cdr3_nt: TGTGCCAGCAGTTCTAGCGGGGGGGCTGCTGAGACCCAGTACTTC; cdr3_aa: CASSSSGGAAETQYF; v_call: TRBV6-5; d_call: TRBD2; j_call: TRBJ2-5; clone_size: -
cdr3_nt: TGTGCCTGTACAGGGTCCTATAATTCACCCCTCCACTTT; cdr3_aa: CACTGSYNSPLHF; v_call: TRBV19; d_call: -; j_call: TRBJ1-6; clone_size: once
cdr3_nt: TGTGCCAGTAGTATAGAAGCCTATGGGAGGGCTGAAGCTTTCTTT; cdr3_aa: CASSIEAYGRAEAFF; v_call: TRBV19; d_call: -; j_call: TRBJ1-1; clone_size: -
cdr3_nt: TGCGCCAGCAGCCCGGAACCACAGGGGACGGATTCACCCCTCCACTTT; cdr3_aa: CASSPEPQGTDSPLHF; v_call: TRBV4-3; d_call: TRBD1; j_call: TRBJ1-6; clone_size: -
cdr3_nt: TGTGCCAGCAGCTGGGAAGTACAGGGTATCGATGGCTACACCTTC; cdr3_aa: CASSWEVQGIDGYTF; v_call: TRBV6-1; d_call: -; j_call: TRBJ1-2; clone_size: -
cdr3_nt: TGCGCCAGCAGCTTGGGGGGCGGACAAGAGACCCAGTACTTC; cdr3_aa: CASSLGGGQETQYF; v_call: TRBV5-1; d_call: -; j_call: TRBJ2-5; clone_size: -
cdr3_nt: TGTGCCGGGGGGACCCCTAAATACGGTGAGCAGTTCTTC; cdr3_aa: CAGGTPKYGEQFF; v_call: TRBV11-2; d_call: -; j_call: TRBJ2-1; clone_size: -
cdr3_nt: TGCGCCAGCAGGGTTGATAGCGGGTCCTCCTACAATGAGCAGTTCTTC; cdr3_aa: CASRVDSGSSYNEQFF; v_call: TRBV5-1; d_call: TRBD2; j_call: TRBJ2-1; clone_size: -
cdr3_nt: TGTGCCAGTTCCTTGGACAGATATGGCTACACCTTC; cdr3_aa: CASSLDRYGYTF; v_call: TRBV19; d_call: -; j_call: TRBJ1-2; clone_size: -
cdr3_nt: TGTGCCAGCAGTTTGGTGGGAGGGCCAACTAATGAAAAACTGTTTTTT; cdr3_aa: CASSLVGGPTNEKLFF; v_call: TRBV27; d_call: -; j_call: TRBJ1-4; clone_size: -
cdr3_nt: TGCGCCAGCAGCTTGGGGGGGCTAGCTGGGGCCAACGTCCTGACTTTC; cdr3_aa: CASSLGGLAGANVLTF; v_call: TRBV5-1; d_call: -; j_call: TRBJ2-6; clone_size: -
cdr3_nt: TGTGCCAGTAGTATAGGCACAGGGCCTCTCCTTAACTATGGCTACACCTTC; cdr3_aa: CASSIGTGPLLNYGYTF; v_call: TRBV19; d_call: -; j_call: TRBJ1-2; clone_size: -
cdr3_nt: TGTGCCAGTAGCCCGGGTGGTGGCTACACCTTC; cdr3_aa: CASSPGGGYTF; v_call: TRBV19; d_call: -; j_call: TRBJ1-2; clone_size: few
cdr3_nt: TGTGCCAGCAGCTTAACCCCGACTAGCGGGGGCCTCCACGAGCAGTACTTC; cdr3_aa: CASSLTPTSGGLHEQYF; v_call: TRBV7-3; d_call: TRBD2; j_call: TRBJ2-7; clone_size: -
cdr3_nt: TGTGCCAGCAGGGGACTCACACCCTCCACAGATACGCAGTATTTT; cdr3_aa: CASRGLTPSTDTQYF; v_call: TRBV6-1; d_call: -; j_call: TRBJ2-3; clone_size: -
cdr3_nt: TGTGCCAGCAGCTCGTACGGGGGGCCCTCCTACGAGCAGTACTTC; cdr3_aa: CASSSYGGPSYEQYF; v_call: TRBV7-6; d_call: -; j_call: TRBJ2-7; clone_size: -
cdr3_nt: TGTGCCAGCAGCGTAGTGGGCGGGACTAGGAATGAGCAGTTCTTC; cdr3_aa: CASSVVGGTRNEQFF; v_call: TRBV9; d_call: TRBD2; j_call: TRBJ2-1; clone_size: few
cdr3_nt: TGTGCCAGCAGCCAAGGAAACACCGCCTACGAGCAGTACTTC; cdr3_aa: CASSQGNTAYEQYF; v_call: TRBV4-2; d_call: -; j_call: TRBJ2-7; clone_size: -
cdr3_nt: TGTGCCAGCAGTTACCAGGGGCAGATAACTGAAGCTTTCTTT; cdr3_aa: CASSYQGQITEAFF; v_call: TRBV6-5; d_call: -; j_call: TRBJ1-1; clone_size: -
cdr3_nt: TGTGCCAGCAGTTATAGGCAAGGAGGCACTGAAGCTTTCTTT; cdr3_aa: CASSYRQGGTEAFF; v_call: TRBV6-6; d_call: -; j_call: TRBJ1-1; clone_size: -
cdr3_nt: TGCAGCGTCGCCGGGGGACAGACGACCACTGAAGCTTTCTTT; cdr3_aa: CSVAGGQTTTEAFF; v_call: TRBV29-1; d_call: TRBD1; j_call: TRBJ1-1; clone_size: -
cdr3_nt: TGTGCCAGCTCACCGGACTTGAACACTGAAGCTTTCTTT; cdr3_aa: CASSPDLNTEAFF; v_call: TRBV18; d_call: -; j_call: TRBJ1-1; clone_size: -
cdr3_nt: TGCGCCAGCAGCCAAGATCACCCAGTCTCTGGAAACACCATATATTTT; cdr3_aa: CASSQDHPVSGNTIYF; v_call: TRBV4-3; d_call: -; j_call: TRBJ1-3; clone_size: once
cdr3_nt: TGTGCCAGCAGCTTGGATGGGACAGGGGTCCCAAATTTATTC; cdr3_aa: CASSLDGTGVPNLF; v_call: TRBV5-4; d_call: TRBD1; j_call: TRBJ2-7; clone_size: -
cdr3_nt: TGCAGCGTTGGCACAGACAGGGGAGGCTACGAGCAGTACTTC; cdr3_aa: CSVGTDRGGYEQYF; v_call: TRBV29-1; d_call: TRBD1; j_call: TRBJ2-7; clone_size: -
cdr3_nt: TGTGCCAGCAGTGGACATAACCCTAATGAAAAACTGTTTTTT; cdr3_aa: CASSGHNPNEKLFF; v_call: TRBV6-1; d_call: -; j_call: TRBJ1-4; clone_size: -
cdr3_nt: TGTGCCTGGATTGCTAGCGGTGTTGTCTTC; cdr3_aa: CAWIASGVVF; v_call: TRBV30; d_call: TRBD2; j_call: TRBJ2-1; clone_size: -
cdr3_nt: TGTGCCAGTGGACAGGACAGCGGAAACTCCTATAATTCACCCCTCCACTTT; cdr3_aa: CASGQDSGNSYNSPLHF; v_call: TRBV19; d_call: TRBD1; j_call: TRBJ1-6; clone_size: -
cdr3_nt: TGTGCCAGCAGCGTAGCTAGCGGGGGGGTTCAGTCCACCGGGGAGCTGTTTTTT; cdr3_aa: CASSVASGGVQSTGELFF; v_call: TRBV9; d_call: TRBD2; j_call: TRBJ2-2; clone_size: -
cdr3_nt: TGCGCCAGCAGCTTGGGACAGGGAAGGACTGAAGCTTTCTTT; cdr3_aa: CASSLGQGRTEAFF; v_call: TRBV5-1; d_call: TRBD1; j_call: TRBJ1-1; clone_size: -
cdr3_nt: TGCGCCAGCAGCCCTGGGGGCGCCCAACAGCCCCAGCATTTT; cdr3_aa: CASSPGGAQQPQHF; v_call: TRBV5-1; d_call: -; j_call: TRBJ1-5; clone_size: -
cdr3_nt: TGTGCCAGCAGCTTAGGGCAGGGTGGTATCGGGGAGCTGTTTTTT; cdr3_aa: CASSLGQGGIGELFF; v_call: TRBV7-6; d_call: -; j_call: TRBJ2-2; clone_size: -
cdr3_nt: TGCAGCGTTGAACTAGTCAGCTCCTACGAGCAGTACTTC; cdr3_aa: CSVELVSSYEQYF; v_call: TRBV29-1; d_call: -; j_call: TRBJ2-7; clone_size: -
cdr3_nt: TGTGCCAGCAGCTCGCGGGGGGGCCTCTCTGGAAACACCATATATTTT; cdr3_aa: CASSSRGGLSGNTIYF; v_call: TRBV9; d_call: -; j_call: TRBJ1-3; clone_size: once
cdr3_nt: TGTGCCAGCAGCGTAGGAGAGGGACATTCCTTCTTC; cdr3_aa: CASSVGEGHSFF; v_call: TRBV9; d_call: -; j_call: TRBJ1-2; clone_size: once
cdr3_nt: TGTGCCAGCAGTTTATCGAAACAGTCGGGACTAGCAAGACGCAATGAGCAGTTCTTC; cdr3_aa: CASSLSKQSGLARRNEQFF; v_call: TRBV27; d_call: TRBD2; j_call: TRBJ2-1; clone_size: -
cdr3_nt: TGCAGCGTTATTCTGGGCGGCAGGGGGCGAGGGAACACTGAAGCTTTCTTT; cdr3_aa: CSVILGGRGRGNTEAFF; v_call: TRBV29-1; d_call: TRBD1; j_call: TRBJ1-1; clone_size: -
cdr3_nt: TGTGCCAGCAGTGAAGCGTCCGGGAGCATCCACGAGCAGTACTTC; cdr3_aa: CASSEASGSIHEQYF; v_call: TRBV6-1; d_call: -; j_call: TRBJ2-7; clone_size: few
cdr3_nt: TGTGCCAGTAGGACGGGAACAGATACGCAGTATTTT; cdr3_aa: CASRTGTDTQYF; v_call: TRBV27; d_call: -; j_call: TRBJ2-3; clone_size: -
cdr3_nt: TGTGCCAGCAGGCTCGGTCTAGCGGGGGCGAACGGGGAGCTGTTTTTT; cdr3_aa: CASRLGLAGANGELFF; v_call: TRBV9; d_call: TRBD2; j_call: TRBJ2-2; clone_size: -
cdr3_nt: TGTGCCAGCAGCCCTAGTACGGCGGGAGGTCGCACAGATACGCAGTATTTT; cdr3_aa: CASSPSTAGGRTDTQYF; v_call: TRBV14; d_call: TRBD2; j_call: TRBJ2-3; clone_size: -
cdr3_nt: TGTGCCAGCAGCTTGGCACAGGGGGTAAGGGAGCAGTACTTC; cdr3_aa: CASSLAQGVREQYF; v_call: TRBV5-6; d_call: TRBD1; j_call: TRBJ2-7; clone_size: -
cdr3_nt: TGTGCCAGCAGCTTGGCTGGGGCTGACACTGAAGCTTTCTTT; cdr3_aa: CASSLAGADTEAFF; v_call: TRBV5-4; d_call: -; j_call: TRBJ1-1; clone_size: -
cdr3_nt: TGTGCCAGCAGCACCCCCGTGACAGGGGATTTCTACGAGCAGTACTTC; cdr3_aa: CASSTPVTGDFYEQYF; v_call: TRBV7-9; d_call: TRBD1; j_call: TRBJ2-7; clone_size: -
cdr3_nt: TGCGCCAGCAGCTTGGGGGGACTAGCGGCCTACAATGAGCAGTTCTTC; cdr3_aa: CASSLGGLAAYNEQFF; v_call: TRBV5-1; d_call: TRBD2; j_call: TRBJ2-1; clone_size: -
cdr3_nt: TGTGCCAGCAGCTTACCCGAAGCGGGAGACGGTTACAATGAGCAGTTCTTC; cdr3_aa: CASSLPEAGDGYNEQFF; v_call: TRBV7-8; d_call: TRBD2; j_call: TRBJ2-1; clone_size: medium-sized
cdr3_nt: TGTGCCAGCGGACAGGGACAGCCTGGTGGCTACGAGCAGTACTTC; cdr3_aa: CASGQGQPGGYEQYF; v_call: TRBV5-5; d_call: TRBD1; j_call: TRBJ2-7; clone_size: -
cdr3_nt: TGTGCCTGGAGTTCAGCAGGCGGCAATCAGCCCCAGCATTTT; cdr3_aa: CAWSSAGGNQPQHF; v_call: TRBV30; d_call: -; j_call: TRBJ1-5; clone_size: -